This is a list of T cell receptor beta chains from one sample in a study of cytomegalovirus exposure and HLA in healthy donors. Using immunoSEQ multiplex PCR, the repertoire was profiled, and TCRdb retains in-frame clones only, with some absent. The sample records about 160,000 clones, over 65% being singletons. Material for sequencing was PBMCs. Receptors were obtained from a man aged 35 to 55 in good health and CMV-seropositive. Both conserved end residues are part of each CDR3. D genes are given only for firm matches. Only some rows state a clone size, as once, few, many or a class for expanded clones.

D gene: -; V gene: TRBV4-2; J gene: TRBJ1-2; clone size: -; CDR3 DNA: TGTGCCAGCAGCCAAGGATGGCCGAACTATGGCTACACCTTC; CDR3 protein: CASSQGWPNYGYTF
D gene: -; V gene: TRBV11-2; J gene: TRBJ1-5; clone size: few; CDR3 DNA: TGTGCCAGCAGCCTCCCGGCGGCACAGGGCCTGGGGGGGCAGCCCCAGCATTTT; CDR3 protein: CASSLPAAQGLGGQPQHF
D gene: -; V gene: TRBV4-1; J gene: TRBJ1-2; clone size: few; CDR3 DNA: TGCGCCAGCAGCCAAGATCCCGGACAAACCATAGACACCTTC; CDR3 protein: CASSQDPGQTIDTF
D gene: -; V gene: TRBV27; J gene: TRBJ2-1; clone size: -; CDR3 DNA: TGTGCCAGCAGTTCCCGACTCAATGAGCAGTTCTTC; CDR3 protein: CASSSRLNEQFF
D gene: TRBD2; V gene: TRBV5-4; J gene: TRBJ2-7; clone size: -; CDR3 DNA: TGTGCCAGCAGCACACCGGGGGGCGAGCAGTACTTC; CDR3 protein: CASSTPGGEQYF
D gene: -; V gene: TRBV5-1; J gene: TRBJ1-6; clone size: -; CDR3 DNA: TGCGCCAGCAGCTTGGCCCCGACAGGTTTCGATAATTCACCCCTCCACTTT; CDR3 protein: CASSLAPTGFDNSPLHF
D gene: -; V gene: TRBV19; J gene: TRBJ2-5; clone size: -; CDR3 DNA: TGTGCCAGTAGTATACAGGCAGGGGTTTGGGAGACCCAGTACTTC; CDR3 protein: CASSIQAGVWETQYF
D gene: TRBD1; V gene: TRBV6-1; J gene: TRBJ2-7; clone size: -; CDR3 DNA: TGTGCCAGCACTAGGGACAGGGAGTACGAGCAGTACTTC; CDR3 protein: CASTRDREYEQYF
D gene: TRBD1; V gene: TRBV25-1; J gene: TRBJ2-7; clone size: -; CDR3 DNA: TGTGCCAGCAGTAACCGGGACAGGGCCTCCTACGAGCAGTACTTC; CDR3 protein: CASSNRDRASYEQYF
D gene: TRBD1; V gene: TRBV7-6; J gene: TRBJ2-1; clone size: -; CDR3 DNA: TGTGCCAGCAGCTTCGGACAGGGGCCGAACAATGAGCAGTTCTTC; CDR3 protein: CASSFGQGPNNEQFF
D gene: TRBD1; V gene: TRBV19; J gene: TRBJ1-3; clone size: -; CDR3 DNA: TGTGCCAGTGAGACAGGGGCCTCTGGAAACACCATATATTTT; CDR3 protein: CASETGASGNTIYF
D gene: -; V gene: TRBV5-1; J gene: TRBJ2-7; clone size: few; CDR3 DNA: TGCGCCAGCAGCTCCACAGGGAGTTACGAGCAGTACTTC; CDR3 protein: CASSSTGSYEQYF
D gene: TRBD2; V gene: TRBV5-4; J gene: TRBJ2-1; clone size: -; CDR3 DNA: TGTGCCAGCAGCTTGGCCGCTGGACTAGCGGGAAGCTCCTACAATGAGCAGTTCTTC; CDR3 protein: CASSLAAGLAGSSYNEQFF
D gene: TRBD2; V gene: TRBV28; J gene: TRBJ2-3; clone size: -; CDR3 DNA: TGTGCCAGCAGCTCTCCGGGACTAGCGAGGACAGATACGCAGTATTTT; CDR3 protein: CASSSPGLARTDTQYF
D gene: TRBD1; V gene: TRBV7-3; J gene: TRBJ1-1; clone size: -; CDR3 DNA: TGTGCCAGCAGCTTCCAGGGGGATGACACTGAAGCTTTCTTT; CDR3 protein: CASSFQGDDTEAFF
D gene: -; V gene: TRBV11-2; J gene: TRBJ2-4; clone size: -; CDR3 DNA: TGTGCCAGCAGCTTATCCGGGAACGCCAAAAACATTCAGTACTTC; CDR3 protein: CASSLSGNAKNIQYF
D gene: -; V gene: TRBV21-1; J gene: TRBJ2-7; clone size: -; CDR3 DNA: TGTGCCAGCAGCAAAGACCCTCCCGTAGGCCGGGACAGGGGGCTTGACGAGCAGTACTTC; CDR3 protein: CASSKDPPVGRDRGLDEQYF
D gene: TRBD2; V gene: TRBV19; J gene: TRBJ2-5; clone size: -; CDR3 DNA: TGTGCCAGTAGTGGGTGGACTAGCGGGCAAGAGACCCAGTACTTC; CDR3 protein: CASSGWTSGQETQYF
D gene: -; V gene: TRBV7-2; J gene: TRBJ1-3; clone size: few; CDR3 DNA: TGTGCCAGCACCCCTGGGGGGAGGACTGGAAACACCATATATTTT; CDR3 protein: CASTPGGRTGNTIYF
D gene: -; V gene: TRBV5-1; J gene: TRBJ2-1; clone size: -; CDR3 DNA: TGCGCCAGCAGCTTAGGGAGCTCCTACAATGAGCAGTTCTTC; CDR3 protein: CASSLGSSYNEQFF
D gene: TRBD1; V gene: TRBV7-9; J gene: TRBJ1-2; clone size: -; CDR3 DNA: TGTGCCAGCAGCTTAGCCGCGGACAGGGGCTACACCTTC; CDR3 protein: CASSLAADRGYTF
D gene: -; V gene: TRBV7-2; J gene: TRBJ1-2; clone size: -; CDR3 DNA: TGTGCCAGCAGCTTAATTGGGGGCAGTAATAACTATGGCTACACCTTC; CDR3 protein: CASSLIGGSNNYGYTF
D gene: TRBD1; V gene: TRBV7-9; J gene: TRBJ1-2; clone size: few; CDR3 DNA: TGTTCCAGCAGCTCCTTTCCAGGGACAGGGGAATCGTATGGCTACACCTTC; CDR3 protein: CSSSSFPGTGESYGYTF
D gene: -; V gene: TRBV7-2; J gene: TRBJ1-2; clone size: -; CDR3 DNA: TGTGCCAGCAGCTTATCTTCGGGGGATGGCTACACCTTC; CDR3 protein: CASSLSSGDGYTF